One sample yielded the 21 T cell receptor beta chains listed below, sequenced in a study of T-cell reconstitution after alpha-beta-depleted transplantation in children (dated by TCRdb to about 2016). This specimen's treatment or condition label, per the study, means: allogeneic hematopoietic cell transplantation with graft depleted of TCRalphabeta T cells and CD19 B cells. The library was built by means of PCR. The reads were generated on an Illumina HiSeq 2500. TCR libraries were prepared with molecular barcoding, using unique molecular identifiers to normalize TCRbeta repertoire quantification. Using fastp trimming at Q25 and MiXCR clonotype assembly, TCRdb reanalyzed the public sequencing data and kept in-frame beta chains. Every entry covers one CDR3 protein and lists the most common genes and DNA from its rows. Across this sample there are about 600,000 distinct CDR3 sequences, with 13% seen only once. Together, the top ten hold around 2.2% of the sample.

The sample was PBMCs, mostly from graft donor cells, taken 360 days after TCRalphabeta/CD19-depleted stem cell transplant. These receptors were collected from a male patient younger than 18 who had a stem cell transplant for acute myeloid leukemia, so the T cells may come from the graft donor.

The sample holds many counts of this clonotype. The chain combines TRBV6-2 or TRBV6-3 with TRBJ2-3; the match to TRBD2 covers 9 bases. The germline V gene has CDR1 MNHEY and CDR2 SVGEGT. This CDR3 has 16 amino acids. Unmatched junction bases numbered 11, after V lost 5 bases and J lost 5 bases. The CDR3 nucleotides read TGTGCCAGCAGTGCTAGGACTAGCGTGGGTCAAGATACGCAGTATTTT. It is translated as CASSARTSVGQDTQYF.

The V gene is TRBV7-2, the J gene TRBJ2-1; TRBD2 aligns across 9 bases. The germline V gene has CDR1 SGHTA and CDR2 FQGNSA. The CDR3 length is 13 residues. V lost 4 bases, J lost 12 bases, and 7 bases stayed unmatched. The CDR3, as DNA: TGTGCCAGCAGCTCTAATAGCGGGAGAGTGCAGTTCTTC. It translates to CASSSNSGRVQFF.

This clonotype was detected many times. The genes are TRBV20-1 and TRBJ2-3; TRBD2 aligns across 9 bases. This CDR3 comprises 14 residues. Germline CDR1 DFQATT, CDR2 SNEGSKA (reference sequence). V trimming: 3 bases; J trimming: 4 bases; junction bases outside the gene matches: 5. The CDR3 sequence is CSASAGGQPDTQYF. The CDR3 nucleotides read TGCAGTGCTAGTGCGGGAGGGCAACCAGATACGCAGTATTTT.

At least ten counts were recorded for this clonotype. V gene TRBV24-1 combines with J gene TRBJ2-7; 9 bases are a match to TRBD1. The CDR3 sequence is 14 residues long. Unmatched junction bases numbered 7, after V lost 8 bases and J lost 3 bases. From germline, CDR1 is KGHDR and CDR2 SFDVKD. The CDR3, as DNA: TGTGCCACCAAATACGGGACAGGGATCTACGAGCAGTACTTC. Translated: CATKYGTGIYEQYF.

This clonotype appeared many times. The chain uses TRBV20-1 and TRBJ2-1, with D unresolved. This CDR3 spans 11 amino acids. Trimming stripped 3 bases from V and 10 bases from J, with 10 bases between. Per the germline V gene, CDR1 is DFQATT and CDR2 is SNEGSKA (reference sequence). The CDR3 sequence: CSAREFSEQFF. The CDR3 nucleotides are TGCAGTGCTAGGGAATTCTCGGAGCAGTTCTTC.

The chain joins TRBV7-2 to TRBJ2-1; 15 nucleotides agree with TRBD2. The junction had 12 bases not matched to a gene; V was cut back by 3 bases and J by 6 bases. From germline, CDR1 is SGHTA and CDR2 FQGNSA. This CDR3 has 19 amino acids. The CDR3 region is CASSFAGLAGGPSPNEQFF. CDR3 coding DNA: TGTGCCAGCAGCTTCGCCGGACTAGCGGGAGGGCCGTCCCCCAATGAGCAGTTCTTC.

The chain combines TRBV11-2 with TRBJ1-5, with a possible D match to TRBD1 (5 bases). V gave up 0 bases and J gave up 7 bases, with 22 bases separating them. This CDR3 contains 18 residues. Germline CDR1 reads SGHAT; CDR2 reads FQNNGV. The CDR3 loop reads CASSLDWSDKGPGQPQHF. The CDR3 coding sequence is TGTGCCAGCAGCTTAGATTGGTCGGACAAGGGGCCCGGGCAGCCCCAGCATTTT.

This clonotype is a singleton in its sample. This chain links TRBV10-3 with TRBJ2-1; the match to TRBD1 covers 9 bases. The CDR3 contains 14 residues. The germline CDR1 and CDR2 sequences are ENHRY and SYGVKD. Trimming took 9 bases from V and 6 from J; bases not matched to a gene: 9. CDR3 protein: CAMMPGQGPNEQFF. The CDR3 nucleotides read TGTGCCATGATGCCGGGACAGGGACCCAATGAGCAGTTCTTC.

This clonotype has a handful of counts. The CDR3 nucleotides are TGCAGTGCTAGATCAGGGGGCAATCAGCCCCAGCATTTT. The encoded protein is CSARSGGNQPQHF. The chain recombines TRBV20-1 with TRBJ1-5; the D gene is possibly TRBD1 (6 bases). The CDR3 runs 13 residues. Looked up from germline, CDR1 is DFQATT and CDR2 is SNEGSKA (reference sequence). The V end lost 2 bases, the J end lost 2 bases, and 7 bases lay between the germline ends.

The CDR3 DNA sequence: TGCGCCAGCAGCTTGGGCTTGAGGACAGGGTGGGGACTAGCGGAGGCCCTCTCCTACAATGAGCAGTTCTTC. Amino acids: CASSLGLRTGWGLAEALSYNEQFF. The rearrangement joins TRBV5-1 to TRBJ2-1; 11 positions agree with TRBD2. The CDR3 is made up of 24 amino acids. Trimming cost V 0 bases and J 0 bases; bases outside gene matches: 23. Germline CDR1 SGHRS, CDR2 YFSETQ.

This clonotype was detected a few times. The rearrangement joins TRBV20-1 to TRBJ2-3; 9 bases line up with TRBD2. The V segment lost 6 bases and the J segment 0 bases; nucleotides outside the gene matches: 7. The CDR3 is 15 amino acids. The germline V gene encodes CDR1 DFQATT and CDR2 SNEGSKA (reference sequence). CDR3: CSALPSGTSTDTQYF. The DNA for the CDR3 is TGCAGTGCCCTGCCTAGCGGGACTAGCACAGATACGCAGTATTTT.

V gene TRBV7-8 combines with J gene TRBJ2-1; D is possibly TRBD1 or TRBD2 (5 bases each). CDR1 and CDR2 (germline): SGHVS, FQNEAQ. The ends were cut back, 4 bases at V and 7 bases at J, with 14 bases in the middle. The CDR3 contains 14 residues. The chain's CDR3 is CASSSQRGINEQFF. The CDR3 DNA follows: TGTGCCAGCAGCTCGCAACGGGGCATTAATGAGCAGTTCTTC.

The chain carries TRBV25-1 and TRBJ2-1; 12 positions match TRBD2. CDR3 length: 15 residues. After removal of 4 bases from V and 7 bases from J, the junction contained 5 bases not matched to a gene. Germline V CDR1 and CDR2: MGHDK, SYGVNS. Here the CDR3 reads CASSVLAGGGNEQFF. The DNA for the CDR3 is TGTGCCAGCAGTGTTCTAGCGGGAGGGGGTAATGAGCAGTTCTTC.

The CDR3 loop is CSALQGGMSIEAFF. CDR3 coding DNA: TGCAGCGCCCTACAGGGGGGTATGTCGATCGAAGCTTTCTTT. This chain links TRBV29-1 with TRBJ1-1, with 8 bases fitting TRBD1. The trim removed 7 bases at V and 8 bases at J, leaving 15 bases unmatched. This CDR3 region has 14 residues. Germline V CDR1 and CDR2: SQVTM, ANQGSEA.

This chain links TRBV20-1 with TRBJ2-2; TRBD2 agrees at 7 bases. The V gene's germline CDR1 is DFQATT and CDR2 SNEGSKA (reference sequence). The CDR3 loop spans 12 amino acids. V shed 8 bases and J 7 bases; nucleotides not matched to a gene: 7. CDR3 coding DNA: TGCAGTCCAGCGGGACCCATCGGGGAGCTGTTTTTT. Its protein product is CSPAGPIGELFF.

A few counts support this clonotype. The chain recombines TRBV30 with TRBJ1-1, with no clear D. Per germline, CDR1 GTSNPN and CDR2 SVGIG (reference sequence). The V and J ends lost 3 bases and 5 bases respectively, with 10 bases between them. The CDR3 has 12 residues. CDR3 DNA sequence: TGTGCCTGGAGCAGATTGCCTACTGAAGCTTTCTTT. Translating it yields CAWSRLPTEAFF.

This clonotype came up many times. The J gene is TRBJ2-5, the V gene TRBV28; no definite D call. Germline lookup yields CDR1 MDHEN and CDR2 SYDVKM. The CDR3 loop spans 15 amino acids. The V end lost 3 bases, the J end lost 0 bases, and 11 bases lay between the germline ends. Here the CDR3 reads CASSFSAVHQETQYF. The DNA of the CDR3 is TGTGCCAGCAGTTTTTCGGCAGTGCACCAAGAGACCCAGTACTTC.

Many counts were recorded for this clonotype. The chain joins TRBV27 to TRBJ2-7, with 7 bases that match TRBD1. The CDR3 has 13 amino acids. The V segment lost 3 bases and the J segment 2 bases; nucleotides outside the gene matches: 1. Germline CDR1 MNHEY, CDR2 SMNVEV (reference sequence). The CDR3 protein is CASSLQGAYEQYF. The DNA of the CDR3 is TGTGCCAGCAGTTTGCAGGGGGCCTACGAGCAGTACTTC.

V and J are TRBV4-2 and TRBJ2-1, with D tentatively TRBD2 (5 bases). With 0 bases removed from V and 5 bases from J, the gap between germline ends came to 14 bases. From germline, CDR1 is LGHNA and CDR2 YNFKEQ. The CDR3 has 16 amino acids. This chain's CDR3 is CASSQDKQAGDNEQFF. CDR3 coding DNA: TGTGCCAGCAGCCAAGATAAGCAGGCCGGGGACAATGAGCAGTTCTTC.

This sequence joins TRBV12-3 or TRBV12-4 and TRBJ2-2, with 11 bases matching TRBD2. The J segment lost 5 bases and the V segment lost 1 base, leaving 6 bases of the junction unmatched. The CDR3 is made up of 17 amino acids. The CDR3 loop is CASSLGLAGGRTGELFF. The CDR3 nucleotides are TGTGCCAGCAGTTTAGGGCTAGCGGGAGGAAGGACCGGGGAGCTGTTTTTT.

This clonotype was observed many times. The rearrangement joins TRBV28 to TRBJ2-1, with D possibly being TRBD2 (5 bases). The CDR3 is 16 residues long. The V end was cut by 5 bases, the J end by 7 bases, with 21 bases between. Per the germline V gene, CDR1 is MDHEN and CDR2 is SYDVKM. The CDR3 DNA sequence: TGTGCCAGCAGTCAAGGACTGTCTCCCTTGGAAAATGAGCAGTTCTTC. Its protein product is CASSQGLSPLENEQFF.